These T cell receptor beta chains were read from a single sample in a study of blood T cell repertoires in COVID-19. The assay was immunoSEQ multiplex PCR, and TCRdb's table has in-frame clones only and misses some. The sample yields approximately 170,000 clones, roughly 84% seen once. The material sequenced was peripheral blood. These receptors came from a woman of 80 years or more with active or convalescent COVID-19. The CDR3 runs from the conserved cysteine through the conserved F or W. The D gene is left open where the match is weak. The size field is filled for only some rows; it gives once, few, many or a size class.

>TRBV3-1/TRBV3-2|TRBJ2-7|TRBD1|-
TGTGCCAGCAGCCAAGATCCCGGGACAGTCGAGCAGTACTTC
CASSQDPGTVEQYF
>TRBV29-1|TRBJ1-2|TRBD1|-
TGCAGCGTTGAGGGACAGGGGAGGATTGGCTACACCTTC
CSVEGQGRIGYTF
>TRBV7-8|TRBJ1-5|-|-
TGTGCCAGCAGCTTAGCGGCCGGAGATAGCAATCAGCCCCAGCATTTT
CASSLAAGDSNQPQHF
>TRBV4-1|TRBJ2-2|-|-
TGCGCCAGCAGCCAGCCCGGGGGCACCGGGGAGCTGTTTTTT
CASSQPGGTGELFF
>TRBV19|TRBJ2-3|-|-
TGTGCCAGTGGAACCGGGACTACAGATACGCAGTATTTT
CASGTGTTDTQYF
>TRBV9|TRBJ2-1|-|-
TGTGCCAGCAGCGTAGAGTCTGGCTGGGGAGAGGTTGGGGAGCAGTTCTTC
CASSVESGWGEVGEQFF
>TRBV7-3|TRBJ2-2|-|-
TGTGCCAGCAGCTCCAGCGACGGGGAGCTGTTTTTT
CASSSSDGELFF
>TRBV27|TRBJ1-1|-|-
TGTGCCAGCAGTTCCACAGGGTACACTGAAGCTTTCTTT
CASSSTGYTEAFF
>TRBV20-1|TRBJ2-7|TRBD1|-
TGCAGTGCGGTACTCGGGACAGGAACGTACTTC
CSAVLGTGTYF
>TRBV5-1|TRBJ2-3|-|-
TGCGCCAGCAGCGTCGGGGAGTTGCACACAGATACGCAGTATTTT
CASSVGELHTDTQYF
>TRBV10-3|TRBJ1-5|-|-
TGTGCCATCAGTGAGTCGAGGACAGACAATCAGCCCCAGCATTTT
CAISESRTDNQPQHF
>TRBV7-2|TRBJ2-5|-|-
TGTGCCAGCAGCTCCCAAACTAGATTGGGGACCCAGTACTTC
CASSSQTRLGTQYF
>TRBV5-1|TRBJ2-1|TRBD2|-
TGCGCCAGCAGCTTGAGCGGGAGCTCCTACAATGAGCAGTTCTTC
CASSLSGSSYNEQFF
>TRBV6-5|TRBJ2-7|-|-
TGTGCCAGCACCACCCGGAGGATCTCCTACGAGCAGTACTTC
CASTTRRISYEQYF
>TRBV28|TRBJ1-5|-|-
TGTGCCAGCAGGACTTGGGGGGGGCAGGGCTATCAGCCCCAGCATTTT
CASRTWGGQGYQPQHF
>TRBV5-4|TRBJ1-2|TRBD1|-
TGTGCCAGCAGCTTGCGGGGACAGGGTGTCTATGGCTACACCTTC
CASSLRGQGVYGYTF
>TRBV3-1/TRBV3-2|TRBJ2-1|-|-
TGTGCCAGCAGCCGGATTCCAGGCCCTCCCTACAATGAGCAGTTCTTC
CASSRIPGPPYNEQFF
>TRBV11-2|TRBJ2-1|TRBD2|large
TGTGCCAGCAGCTGGACTAGCGGTCGGTACAATGAGCAGTTCTTC
CASSWTSGRYNEQFF
>TRBV25-1|TRBJ2-7|-|-
TGTGCCAGCAGTCCGCAAGGGAGGAGCTCCTACGAGCAGTACTTC
CASSPQGRSSYEQYF
>TRBV7-9|TRBJ1-1|TRBD1|-
TGTGCCAGCAGTGGACCGGGACAGTCTTCCACTGAAGCTTTCTTT
CASSGPGQSSTEAFF
>TRBV19|TRBJ2-6|-|-
TGTGCCAGTTTAAATTCTGGGGCCAACGTCCTGACTTTC
CASLNSGANVLTF
>TRBV5-1|TRBJ1-1|-|-
TGCGCCAGCAGCTGGGGAGGGCCGAACACTGAAGCTTTCTTT
CASSWGGPNTEAFF
>TRBV5-1|TRBJ2-1|-|-
TGCGCCAGCAGCTTTAACGGGGAATACAATGAGCAGTTCTTC
CASSFNGEYNEQFF
>TRBV9|TRBJ2-3|TRBD2|-
TGTGCCAGCAGCGTAACACTAGCGAGCACAGATACGCAGTATTTT
CASSVTLASTDTQYF
>TRBV2|TRBJ1-4|TRBD1|-
TGTGCCAGCACCCCGGACAGGGCCTATAATGAAAAACTGTTTTTT
CASTPDRAYNEKLFF